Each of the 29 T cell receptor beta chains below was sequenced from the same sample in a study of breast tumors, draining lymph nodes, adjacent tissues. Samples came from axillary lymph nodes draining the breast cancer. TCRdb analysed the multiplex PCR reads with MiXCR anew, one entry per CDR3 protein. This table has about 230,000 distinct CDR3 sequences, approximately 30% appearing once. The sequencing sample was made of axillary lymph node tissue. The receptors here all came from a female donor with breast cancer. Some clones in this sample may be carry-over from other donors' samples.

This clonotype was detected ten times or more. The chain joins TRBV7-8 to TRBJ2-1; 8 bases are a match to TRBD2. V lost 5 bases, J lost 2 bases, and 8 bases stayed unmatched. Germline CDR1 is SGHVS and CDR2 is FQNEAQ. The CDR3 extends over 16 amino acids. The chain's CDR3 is CASSVTSGKAYNEQFF. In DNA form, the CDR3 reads TGTGCCAGCAGCGTCACTAGCGGTAAAGCCTACAATGAGCAGTTCTTC.

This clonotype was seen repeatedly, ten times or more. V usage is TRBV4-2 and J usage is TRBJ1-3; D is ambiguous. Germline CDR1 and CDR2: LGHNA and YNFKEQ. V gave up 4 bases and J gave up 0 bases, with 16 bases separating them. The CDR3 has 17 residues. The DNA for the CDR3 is TGTGCCAGCAGCCCCGTAGGACGCTCGAGCTCTGGAAACACCATATATTTT. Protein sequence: CASSPVGRSSSGNTIYF.

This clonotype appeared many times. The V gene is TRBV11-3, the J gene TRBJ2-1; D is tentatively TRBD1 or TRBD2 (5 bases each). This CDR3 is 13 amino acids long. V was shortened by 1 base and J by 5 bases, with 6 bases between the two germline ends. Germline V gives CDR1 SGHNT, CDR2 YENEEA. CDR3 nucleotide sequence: TGTGCCAGCAGCTTAGGAGGGGACAATGAGCAGTTCTTC. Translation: CASSLGGDNEQFF.

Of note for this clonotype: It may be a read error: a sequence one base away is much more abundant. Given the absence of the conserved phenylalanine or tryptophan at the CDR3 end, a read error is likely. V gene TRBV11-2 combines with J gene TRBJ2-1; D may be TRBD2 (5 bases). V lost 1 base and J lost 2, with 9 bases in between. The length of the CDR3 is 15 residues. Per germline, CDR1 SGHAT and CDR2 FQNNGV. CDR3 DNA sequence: TGTGCCAGCAGCTTAGCACCGGGAACCTACAATGAGCAGTTCCTC. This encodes CASSLAPGTYNEQFL.

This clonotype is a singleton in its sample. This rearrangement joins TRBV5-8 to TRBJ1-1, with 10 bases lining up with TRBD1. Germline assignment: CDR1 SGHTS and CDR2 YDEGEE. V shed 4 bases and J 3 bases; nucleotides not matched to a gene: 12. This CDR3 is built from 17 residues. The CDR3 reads CASSQTGGAYGYTEAFF. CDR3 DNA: TGTGCCAGCAGCCAGACAGGGGGCGCGTATGGCTACACTGAAGCTTTCTTT.

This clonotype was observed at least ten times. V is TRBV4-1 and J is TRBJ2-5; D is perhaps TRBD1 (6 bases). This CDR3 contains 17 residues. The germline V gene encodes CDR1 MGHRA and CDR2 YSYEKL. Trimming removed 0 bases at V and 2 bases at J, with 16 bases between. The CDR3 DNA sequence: TGCGCCAGCAGCCAAGAGGGGGCAGGGGTGGTGCAAGAGACCCAGTACTTC. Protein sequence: CASSQEGAGVVQETQYF.

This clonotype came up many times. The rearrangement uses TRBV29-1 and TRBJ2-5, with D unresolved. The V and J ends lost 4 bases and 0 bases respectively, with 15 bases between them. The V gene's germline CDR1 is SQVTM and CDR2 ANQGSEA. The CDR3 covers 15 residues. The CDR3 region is CSVAYKRHHQETQYF. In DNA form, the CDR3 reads TGCAGCGTTGCCTACAAAAGACACCACCAAGAGACCCAGTACTTC.

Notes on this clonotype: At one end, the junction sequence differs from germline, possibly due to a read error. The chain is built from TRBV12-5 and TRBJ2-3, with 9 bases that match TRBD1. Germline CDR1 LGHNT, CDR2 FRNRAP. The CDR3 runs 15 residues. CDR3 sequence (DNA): TGTGCCAGCGGGCGGACAGGGGCTAGCACAGATACACAGTATTTT. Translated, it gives CASGRTGASTDTQYF. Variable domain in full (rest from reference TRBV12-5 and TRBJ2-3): DARVTQTPRHKVTEMGQEVTMRCQPILGHNTVFWYRQTMMQGLELLAYFRNRAPLDDSGMPKDRFSAEMPDATLATLKIQPSEPRDSAVYFCASGRTGASTDTQYFGPGTRLTVL.

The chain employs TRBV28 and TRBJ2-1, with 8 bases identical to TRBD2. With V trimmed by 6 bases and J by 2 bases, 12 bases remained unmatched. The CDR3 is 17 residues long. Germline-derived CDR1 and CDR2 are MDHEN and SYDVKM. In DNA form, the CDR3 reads TGTGCCAGCAGAGGGAATAGCGGGATCCTAGCCTACAATGAGCAGTTCTTC. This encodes CASRGNSGILAYNEQFF.

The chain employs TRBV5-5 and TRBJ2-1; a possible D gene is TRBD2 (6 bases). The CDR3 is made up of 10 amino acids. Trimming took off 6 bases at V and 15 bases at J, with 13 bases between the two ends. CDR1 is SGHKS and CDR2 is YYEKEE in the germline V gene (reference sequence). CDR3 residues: CASNSGGPFF. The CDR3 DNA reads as TGTGCCAGCAACTCCGGAGGGCCGTTCTTC.

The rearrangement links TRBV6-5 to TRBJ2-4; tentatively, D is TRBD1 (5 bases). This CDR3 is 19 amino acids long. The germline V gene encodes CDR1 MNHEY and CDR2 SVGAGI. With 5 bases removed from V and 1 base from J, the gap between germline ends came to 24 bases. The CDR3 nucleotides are TGTGCCAGCAGTCCCCCGAGACTGGACCTCTCAGGGGCCAAAAACATTCAGTACTTC. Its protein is CASSPPRLDLSGAKNIQYF.

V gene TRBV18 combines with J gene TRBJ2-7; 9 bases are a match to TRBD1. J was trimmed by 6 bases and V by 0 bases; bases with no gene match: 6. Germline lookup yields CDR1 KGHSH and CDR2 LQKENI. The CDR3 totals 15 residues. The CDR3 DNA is TGTGCCAGCTCACCACCGGGACAGGGATTGGGCGAGCAGTACTTC. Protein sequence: CASSPPGQGLGEQYF.

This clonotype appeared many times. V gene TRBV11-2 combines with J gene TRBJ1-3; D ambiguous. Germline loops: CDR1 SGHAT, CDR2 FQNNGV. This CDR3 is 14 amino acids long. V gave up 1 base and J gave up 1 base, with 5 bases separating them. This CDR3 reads CASSLAVSGNTIYF. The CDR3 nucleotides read TGTGCCAGCAGCTTAGCAGTGTCTGGAAACACCATATATTTT.

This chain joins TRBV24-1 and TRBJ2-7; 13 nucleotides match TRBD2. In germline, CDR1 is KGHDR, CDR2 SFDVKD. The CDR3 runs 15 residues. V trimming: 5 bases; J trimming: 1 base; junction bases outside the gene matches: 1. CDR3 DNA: TGTGCCACCAGTGGGACTAGCGGGAGATCCTACGAGCAGTACTTC. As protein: CATSGTSGRSYEQYF.

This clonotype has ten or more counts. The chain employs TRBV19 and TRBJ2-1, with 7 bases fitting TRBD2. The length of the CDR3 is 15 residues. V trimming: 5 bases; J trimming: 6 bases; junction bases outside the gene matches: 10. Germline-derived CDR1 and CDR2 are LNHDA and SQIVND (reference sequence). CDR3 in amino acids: CASSLGLVGVNEQFF. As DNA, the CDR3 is TGTGCCAGTAGTCTCGGACTAGTGGGAGTCAATGAGCAGTTCTTC.

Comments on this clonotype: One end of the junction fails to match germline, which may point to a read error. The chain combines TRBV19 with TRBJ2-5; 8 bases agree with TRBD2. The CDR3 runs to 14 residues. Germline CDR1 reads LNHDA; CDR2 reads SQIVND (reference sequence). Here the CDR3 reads CASSLGLAREAQYF. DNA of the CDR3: TGTGCCAGTAGTTTAGGACTAGCACGAGAGGCCCAGTACTTC.

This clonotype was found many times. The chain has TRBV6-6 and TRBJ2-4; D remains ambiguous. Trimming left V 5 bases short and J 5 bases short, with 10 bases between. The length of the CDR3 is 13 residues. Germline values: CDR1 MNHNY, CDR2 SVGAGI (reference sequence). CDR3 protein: CASSLPGENIQYF. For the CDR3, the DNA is TGTGCCAGCAGTCTCCCAGGAGAAAACATTCAGTACTTC.

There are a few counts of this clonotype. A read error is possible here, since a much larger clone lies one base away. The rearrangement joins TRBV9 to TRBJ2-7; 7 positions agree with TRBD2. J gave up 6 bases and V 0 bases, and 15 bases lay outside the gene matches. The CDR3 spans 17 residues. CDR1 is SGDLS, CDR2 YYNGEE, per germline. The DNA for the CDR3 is TGTGCCAGCAGCGTAGGGAGTAAGGCTAGCGGACTCTCCGAGCAGTACTTC. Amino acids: CASSVGSKASGLSEQYF. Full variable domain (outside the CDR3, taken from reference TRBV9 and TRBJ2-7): DSGVTQTPKHLITATGQRVTLRCSPRSGDLSVYWYQQSLDQGLQFLIQYYNGEERAKGNILERFSAQQFPDLHSELNLSSLELGDSALYFCASSVGSKASGLSEQYFGPGTRLTVT.

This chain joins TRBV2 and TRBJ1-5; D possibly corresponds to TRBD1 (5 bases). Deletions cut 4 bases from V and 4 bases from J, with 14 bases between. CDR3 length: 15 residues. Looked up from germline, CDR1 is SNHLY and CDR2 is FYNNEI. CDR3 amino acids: CASSAGLGNNQPQHF. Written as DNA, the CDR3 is TGTGCCAGCAGTGCAGGGTTGGGGAATAATCAGCCCCAGCATTTT.

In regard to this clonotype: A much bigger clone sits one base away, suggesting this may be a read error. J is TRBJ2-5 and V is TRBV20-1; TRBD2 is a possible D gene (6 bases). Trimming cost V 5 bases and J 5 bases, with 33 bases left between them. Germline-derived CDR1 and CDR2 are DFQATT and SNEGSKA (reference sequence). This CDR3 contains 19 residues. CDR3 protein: CSAGIHGTSLGWAMETQYF. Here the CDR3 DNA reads TGCAGTGCTGGAATTCACGGAACTAGCCTCGGTTGGGCAATGGAGACCCAGTACTTC.

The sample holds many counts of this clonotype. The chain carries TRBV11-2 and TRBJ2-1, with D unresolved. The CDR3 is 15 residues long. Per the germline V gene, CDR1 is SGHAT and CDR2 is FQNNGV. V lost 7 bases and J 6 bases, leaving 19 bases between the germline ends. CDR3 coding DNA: TGTGCCAGCAAATTCGGCACGACAATGTTCAATGAGCAGTTCTTC. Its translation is CASKFGTTMFNEQFF.

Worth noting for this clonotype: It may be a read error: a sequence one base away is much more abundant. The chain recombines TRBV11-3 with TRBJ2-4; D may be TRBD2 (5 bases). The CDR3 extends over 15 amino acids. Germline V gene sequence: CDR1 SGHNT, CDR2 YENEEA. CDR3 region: CASSPLTLAKNIRYF. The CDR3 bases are TGTGCCAGCAGCCCCCTAACGCTAGCCAAAAACATTCGGTACTTC.

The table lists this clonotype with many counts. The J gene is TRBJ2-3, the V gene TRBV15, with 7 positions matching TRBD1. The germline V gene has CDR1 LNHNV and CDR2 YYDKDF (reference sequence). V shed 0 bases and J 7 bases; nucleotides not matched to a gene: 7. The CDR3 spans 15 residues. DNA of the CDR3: TGTGCCACCAGCAGAGATCTGCACAGGGGAAATACGCAGTATTTT. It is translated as CATSRDLHRGNTQYF.

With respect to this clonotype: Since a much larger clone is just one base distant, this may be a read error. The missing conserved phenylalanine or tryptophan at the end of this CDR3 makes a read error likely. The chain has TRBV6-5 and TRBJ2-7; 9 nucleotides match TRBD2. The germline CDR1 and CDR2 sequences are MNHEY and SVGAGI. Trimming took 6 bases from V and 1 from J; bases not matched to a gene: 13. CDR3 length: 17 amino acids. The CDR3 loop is CASSRASRLAESYEQYS. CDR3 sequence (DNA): TGTGCCAGCAGCCGCGCTTCCAGACTAGCGGAGTCCTACGAGCAGTACTCC.

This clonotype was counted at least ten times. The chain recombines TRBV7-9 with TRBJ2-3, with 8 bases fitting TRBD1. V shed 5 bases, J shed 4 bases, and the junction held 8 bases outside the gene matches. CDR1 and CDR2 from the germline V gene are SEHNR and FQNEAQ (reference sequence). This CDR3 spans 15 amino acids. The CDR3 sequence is CASSTFRTGSDTQYF. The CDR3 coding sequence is TGTGCCAGCAGCACGTTTCGGACAGGGTCAGATACGCAGTATTTT.

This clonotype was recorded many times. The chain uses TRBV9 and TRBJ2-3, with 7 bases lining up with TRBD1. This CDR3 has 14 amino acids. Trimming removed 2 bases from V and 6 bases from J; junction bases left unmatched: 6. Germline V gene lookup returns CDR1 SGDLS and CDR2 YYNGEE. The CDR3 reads CASSVHSGQDTQYF. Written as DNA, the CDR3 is TGTGCCAGCAGCGTTCACTCGGGACAGGATACGCAGTATTTT.

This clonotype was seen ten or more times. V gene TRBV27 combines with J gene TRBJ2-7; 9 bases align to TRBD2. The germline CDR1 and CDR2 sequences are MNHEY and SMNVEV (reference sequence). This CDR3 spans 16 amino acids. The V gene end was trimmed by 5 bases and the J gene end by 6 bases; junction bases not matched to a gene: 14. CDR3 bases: TGTGCCAGCAGTCCAATCTCACTAGCGGGTAGTTTCGAGCAGTACTTC. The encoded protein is CASSPISLAGSFEQYF.

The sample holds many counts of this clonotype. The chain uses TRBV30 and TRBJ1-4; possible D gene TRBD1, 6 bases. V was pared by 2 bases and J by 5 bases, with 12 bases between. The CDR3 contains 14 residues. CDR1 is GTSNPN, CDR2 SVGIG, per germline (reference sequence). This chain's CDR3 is CAWSMDRQNEKLFF. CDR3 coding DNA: TGTGCCTGGAGTATGGACAGACAAAATGAAAAACTGTTTTTT.

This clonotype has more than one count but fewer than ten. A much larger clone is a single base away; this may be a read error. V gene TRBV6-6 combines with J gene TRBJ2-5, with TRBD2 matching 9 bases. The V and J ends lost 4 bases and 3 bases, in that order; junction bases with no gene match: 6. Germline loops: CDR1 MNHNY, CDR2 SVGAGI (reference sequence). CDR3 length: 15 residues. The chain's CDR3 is CASSSPLAGEETQYF. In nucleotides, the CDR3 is TGTGCCAGCAGTTCCCCCTTAGCGGGAGAAGAGACCCAGTACTTC.